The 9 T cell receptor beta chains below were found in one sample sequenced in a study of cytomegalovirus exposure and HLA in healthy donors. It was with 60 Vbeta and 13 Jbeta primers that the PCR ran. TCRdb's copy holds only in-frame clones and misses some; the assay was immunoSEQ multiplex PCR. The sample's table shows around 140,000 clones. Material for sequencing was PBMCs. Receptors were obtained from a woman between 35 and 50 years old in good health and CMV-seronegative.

The CDR3 DNA follows: TGTGCCATCACTACTTCCGACAGGAGCTCCTACGAGCAGTACTTC. Translated: CAITTSDRSSYEQYF. The chain is built from TRBV10-3 and TRBJ2-5; possible D gene TRBD1, 6 bases. The end of the DNA fits TRBJ2-7 better, so the J call may be wrong. CDR1 is ENHRY and CDR2 is SYGVKD in the germline V gene. This CDR3 is built from 15 residues.

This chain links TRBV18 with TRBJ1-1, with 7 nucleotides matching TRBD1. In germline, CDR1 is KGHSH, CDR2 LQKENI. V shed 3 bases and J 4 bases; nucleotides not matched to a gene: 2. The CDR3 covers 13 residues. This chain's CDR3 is CASSPGQVTEAFF. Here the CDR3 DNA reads TGTGCCAGCTCACCCGGACAGGTCACTGAAGCTTTCTTT. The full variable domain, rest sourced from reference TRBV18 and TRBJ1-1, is NAGVMQNPRHLVRRRGQEARLRCSPMKGHSHVYWYRQLPEEGLKFMVYLQKENIIDESGMPKERFSAEFPKEGPSILRIQQVVRGDSAAYFCASSPGQVTEAFFGQGTRLTVV.

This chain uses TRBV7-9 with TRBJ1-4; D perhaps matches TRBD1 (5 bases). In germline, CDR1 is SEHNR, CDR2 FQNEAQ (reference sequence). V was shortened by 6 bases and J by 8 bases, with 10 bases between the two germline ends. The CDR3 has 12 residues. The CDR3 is CASRGGGEKLFF. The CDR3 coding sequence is TGTGCCAGCAGGGGGGGTGGCGAAAAACTGTTTTTT.

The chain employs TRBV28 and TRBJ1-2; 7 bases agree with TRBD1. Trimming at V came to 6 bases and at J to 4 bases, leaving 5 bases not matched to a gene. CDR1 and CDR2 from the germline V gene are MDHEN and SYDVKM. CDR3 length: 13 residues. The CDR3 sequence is CASSLGQSYGYTF. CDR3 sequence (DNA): TGTGCCAGCAGCTTGGGACAGTCCTATGGCTACACCTTC.

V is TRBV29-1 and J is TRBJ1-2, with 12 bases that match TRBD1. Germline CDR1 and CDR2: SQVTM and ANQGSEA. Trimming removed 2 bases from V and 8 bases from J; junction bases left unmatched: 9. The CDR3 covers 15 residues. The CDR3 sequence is CSVEIGGQGAGGYTF. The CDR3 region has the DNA TGCAGCGTTGAAATAGGGGGACAGGGGGCCGGGGGCTACACCTTC. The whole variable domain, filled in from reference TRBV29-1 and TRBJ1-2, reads SAVISQKPSRDICQRGTSLTIQCQVDSQVTMMFWYRQQPGQSLTLIATANQGSEATYESGFVIDKFPISRPNLTFSTLTVSNMSPEDSSIYLCSVEIGGQGAGGYTFGSGTRLTVV.

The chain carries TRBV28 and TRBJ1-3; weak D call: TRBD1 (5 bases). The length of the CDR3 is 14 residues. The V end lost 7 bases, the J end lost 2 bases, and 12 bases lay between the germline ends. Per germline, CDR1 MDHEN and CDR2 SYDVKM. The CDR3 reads CASTLGGAGNTIYF. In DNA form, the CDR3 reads TGTGCCAGCACTCTCGGGGGGGCTGGAAACACCATATATTTT.

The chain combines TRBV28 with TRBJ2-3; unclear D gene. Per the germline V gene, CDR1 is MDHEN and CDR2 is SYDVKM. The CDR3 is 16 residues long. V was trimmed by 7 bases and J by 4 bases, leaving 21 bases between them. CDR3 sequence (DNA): TGTGCCAGCATTCTGCCGTCGGAGTTCGGTTCAGATACGCAGTATTTT. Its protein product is CASILPSEFGSDTQYF.

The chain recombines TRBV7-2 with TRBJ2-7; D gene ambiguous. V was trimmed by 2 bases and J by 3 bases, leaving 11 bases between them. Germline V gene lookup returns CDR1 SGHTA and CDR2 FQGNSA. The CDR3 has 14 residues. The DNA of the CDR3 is TGTGCCAGCAGCTTATTAGCAGCCGACTACGAGCAGTACTTC. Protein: CASSLLAADYEQYF.

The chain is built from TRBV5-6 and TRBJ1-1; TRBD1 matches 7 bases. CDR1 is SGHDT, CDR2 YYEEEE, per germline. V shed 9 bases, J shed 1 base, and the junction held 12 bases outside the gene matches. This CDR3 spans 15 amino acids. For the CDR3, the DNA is TGTGCCACCCGGACAGGTCGTCGTGGGAACACTGAAGCTTTCTTT. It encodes CATRTGRRGNTEAFF.